This is a list of T cell receptor beta chains from one sample in a study of control samples from healthy donors and cancer patients. Produced via immunoSEQ multiplex PCR; TCRdb's table is partial and in-frame only. This table holds around 77,000 clones, 85% to 95% found once. The sequenced material came from blood. The receptors shown here come from a woman aged 55-70 years in good health. Both conserved end residues are part of each CDR3. A D gene is named only where the DNA matches it firmly. Part of the rows lack a size; the others show once, few, many or a class for expanded clones.

J gene | CDR3 length | D gene | V gene | clone size | CDR3 DNA | CDR3 protein
TRBJ2-7 | 17 | NA | TRBV18 | medium-sized | TGTGCCAGCTCACCTACCGCGGGACGCGAAGTAGGGATCGAGCAGTACTTC | CASSPTAGREVGIEQYF
TRBJ2-1 | 13 | TRBD2 | TRBV12-3/TRBV12-4 | NA | TGTGCCAGCAGTTTAGTACGGGGGGATGAGCAGTTCTTC | CASSLVRGDEQFF
TRBJ2-7 | 13 | NA | TRBV20-1 | NA | TGCAGTGCTAGTCAGCCCTCCTGGTACGAGCAGTACTTC | CSASQPSWYEQYF
TRBJ2-5 | 12 | NA | TRBV11-2 | NA | TGTGCCAGCAGCTTATATGGAGAGACCCAGTACTTC | CASSLYGETQYF
TRBJ2-4 | 14 | NA | TRBV21-1 | NA | TGTGCCAGCAGCAACCCTAAAACGGAAAACATTCAGTACTTC | CASSNPKTENIQYF
TRBJ1-1 | 13 | NA | TRBV7-2 | NA | TGTGCCAGCAGCTTCGATGTGAACACTGAAGCTTTCTTT | CASSFDVNTEAFF
TRBJ1-2 | 15 | TRBD1 | TRBV6-6 | NA | TGTGCCAGCAGTCCCATGACAGGGGTGAACTATGGCTACACCTTC | CASSPMTGVNYGYTF
TRBJ2-1 | 15 | NA | TRBV6-2/TRBV6-3 | NA | TGTGCCAGCAGCAGCCTCCCAATCGGACTAACTGAGCAGTTCTTC | CASSSLPIGLTEQFF
TRBJ2-1 | 13 | NA | TRBV5-6 | NA | TGTGCCAGCAGTACCGGGAGTCTAGATGAGCAGTTCTTC | CASSTGSLDEQFF
TRBJ1-4 | 14 | NA | TRBV6-5 | NA | TGTGCCAGCAGTTACGGTCCCCAGGGGGAAAAACTGTTTTTT | CASSYGPQGEKLFF
TRBJ2-5 | 14 | TRBD2 | TRBV30 | once | TGTGCCTGGAGTGTATGGGGGGGACAAGAGACCCAGTACTTC | CAWSVWGGQETQYF
TRBJ2-1 | 13 | NA | TRBV28 | NA | TGTGCCAGCAGTATAGGGACTCACGTTGAGCAGTTCTTC | CASSIGTHVEQFF
TRBJ1-1 | 14 | TRBD1 | TRBV30 | once | TGTGCCTGGAGTAAGGGACAGACGAACACTGAAGCTTTCTTT | CAWSKGQTNTEAFF
TRBJ1-1 | 13 | NA | TRBV2 | NA | TGTGCCAGCATTACAGAGATTAACACTGAAGCTTTCTTT | CASITEINTEAFF
TRBJ1-1 | 13 | NA | TRBV9 | NA | TGTGCCAGCAGCGCTCGTTCCGGGGGCATAGCTTTCTTT | CASSARSGGIAFF
TRBJ2-1 | 15 | NA | TRBV9 | NA | TGTGCCAGCAGCGTAGTCATGGGCCCTTACAATGAGCAGTTCTTC | CASSVVMGPYNEQFF
TRBJ2-1 | 16 | TRBD2 | TRBV19 | NA | TGTGCCAGTAGGGGGACTAGCGGGCGAATCGGGGATGAGCAGTTCTTC | CASRGTSGRIGDEQFF
TRBJ1-2 | 15 | TRBD1 | TRBV28 | few | TGTGCCAGCAGCCACAGGGGGCAGGGGAACTATGGCTACACCTTC | CASSHRGQGNYGYTF
TRBJ1-1 | 15 | NA | TRBV6-5 | NA | TGTGCCAGCAGTTACCTCCCGGACAAGAACACTGAAGCTTTCTTT | CASSYLPDKNTEAFF
TRBJ1-6 | 15 | NA | TRBV9 | NA | TGTGCCAGCAGCGTAGGGGGGTCCCCGAATTCACCCCTCCACTTT | CASSVGGSPNSPLHF
TRBJ1-2 | 13 | NA | TRBV28 | NA | TGTGCCAGCAGATCGGACAAGATCTATGGCTACACCTTC | CASRSDKIYGYTF
TRBJ2-5 | 15 | TRBD2 | TRBV7-3 | few | TGTGCCAGCAGCTTCGGACTAGCGGGAATAGAGACCCAGTACTTC | CASSFGLAGIETQYF
TRBJ1-1 | 12 | NA | TRBV15 | NA | TGTGCCACCAGCAGAGAATTGACTGAAGCTTTCTTT | CATSRELTEAFF
TRBJ1-1 | 14 | NA | TRBV19 | NA | TGTGCCAGTATCCAACAGGGCTGGGGCACTGAAGCTTTCTTT | CASIQQGWGTEAFF
TRBJ1-6 | 14 | NA | TRBV28 | NA | TGTGCCAGCAGTTCTGGCTCCTTTGGATCACCCCTCCACTTT | CASSSGSFGSPLHF
TRBJ2-2 | 13 | NA | TRBV7-2 | NA | TGTGCCAGCAGCTTACGGGGTCCCGGGGAGCTGTTTTTT | CASSLRGPGELFF
TRBJ2-7 | 11 | NA | TRBV30 | NA | TGTGCCTGGACTTCCTCCTACGAGCAGTACTTC | CAWTSSYEQYF
TRBJ1-2 | 14 | TRBD1 | TRBV19 | NA | TGTGCCAGTAGTGAATCCACAGGGGCCTATGGCTACACCTTC | CASSESTGAYGYTF
TRBJ2-3 | 16 | TRBD1 | TRBV19 | NA | TGTGCCAGTAGTTCAGGGACAGGGAGGTATCAAGATACGCAGTATTTT | CASSSGTGRYQDTQYF
TRBJ1-2 | 16 | TRBD1 | TRBV28 | NA | TGTGCCAGCAATTATCCAGGGGGCTCTCGGAAAGATGGCTACACCTTC | CASNYPGGSRKDGYTF
TRBJ1-2 | 13 | TRBD1 | TRBV12-3/TRBV12-4 | NA | TGTGCCAGCAGTTTACGGACAGGGGGAGGCTACACCTTC | CASSLRTGGGYTF
TRBJ2-4 | 15 | NA | TRBV6-4 | NA | TGTGCCAGCAGTGACCGGGGCTGGACCAAAAACATTCAGTACTTC | CASSDRGWTKNIQYF
TRBJ1-5 | 14 | NA | TRBV28 | NA | TGTGCCAGCAGTACAACACAGGTAAATCAGCCCCAGCATTTT | CASSTTQVNQPQHF
TRBJ2-7 | 15 | TRBD2 | TRBV29-1 | NA | TGCAGCGTCACGACTTTAGCGGGAGGGCCCTACGAGCAGTACTTC | CSVTTLAGGPYEQYF
TRBJ1-2 | 12 | NA | TRBV12-3/TRBV12-4 | NA | TGTGCCAGCAGTCAATTCAACTATGGCTACACCTTC | CASSQFNYGYTF
TRBJ1-5 | 17 | NA | TRBV18 | NA | TGTGCCAGCTCACCAGTATCACTCGGGGGGCTAGGGCAGCCCCAGCATTTT | CASSPVSLGGLGQPQHF
TRBJ1-1 | 15 | TRBD1 | TRBV7-2 | NA | TGTGCCAGCAGCTTGCGGACAGGGGGTGCCACTGAAGCTTTCTTT | CASSLRTGGATEAFF
TRBJ1-2 | 13 | NA | TRBV2 | once | TGTGCCAGCGCGTCGGACGGGTTCGGGGGCTACACCTTC | CASASDGFGGYTF
TRBJ1-5 | 13 | NA | TRBV29-1 | NA | TGCAGCGTTCTGGCCGGGACTGATCAGCCCCAGCATTTT | CSVLAGTDQPQHF
TRBJ2-1 | 19 | TRBD2 | TRBV9 | NA | TGTGCCAGCAGCGCACACCCCGGGACTAGCGGGAGACGGTACAATGAGCAGTTCTTC | CASSAHPGTSGRRYNEQFF
TRBJ2-7 | 14 | NA | TRBV5-1 | NA | TGCGCCAGCAGCTTGGCCCTGGGCAGGGATCGGCAGTACTTC | CASSLALGRDRQYF
TRBJ2-5 | 13 | TRBD1 | TRBV27 | NA | TGTGCCAGCGCCGACAGGGTTGGAGAGACCCAGTACTTC | CASADRVGETQYF
TRBJ1-4 | 14 | NA | TRBV28 | NA | TGTGCCAGCAGTTTTGGAGGGCTTGATGAAAAACTGTTTTTT | CASSFGGLDEKLFF
TRBJ1-1 | 13 | NA | TRBV12-3/TRBV12-4 | NA | TGTGCCAGCAGCCAGGCAGGTAACACTGAAGCTTTCTTT | CASSQAGNTEAFF
TRBJ1-1 | 15 | NA | TRBV9 | NA | TGTGCCAGCAGCGTAGGCGGGGGCGGGGACACTGAAGCTTTCTTT | CASSVGGGGDTEAFF
TRBJ1-6 | 17 | NA | TRBV6-4 | NA | TGTGCCAGCAGTGACCCCGGACAGAGCTCCTATAATTCACCCCTCCACTTT | CASSDPGQSSYNSPLHF
TRBJ2-7 | 15 | TRBD2 | TRBV7-8 | NA | TGTGCCAGCAGCTTGTCCGCGGGAGAAGTTTATAAGCAGTACTTC | CASSLSAGEVYKQYF
TRBJ2-3 | 13 | NA | TRBV9 | NA | TGTGCCAGCAGCGGACCTCTAGGGGGTACGCAGTATTTT | CASSGPLGGTQYF
TRBJ2-3 | 14 | TRBD2 | TRBV6-5 | NA | TGTGCCGTACCTACGGGACTAGTGTCAGATACGCAGTATTTT | CAVPTGLVSDTQYF
TRBJ1-5 | 15 | TRBD1 | TRBV27 | NA | TGTGCCAGCAGCCACGACAGGGGGCGGAATCAGCCCCAGCATTTT | CASSHDRGRNQPQHF